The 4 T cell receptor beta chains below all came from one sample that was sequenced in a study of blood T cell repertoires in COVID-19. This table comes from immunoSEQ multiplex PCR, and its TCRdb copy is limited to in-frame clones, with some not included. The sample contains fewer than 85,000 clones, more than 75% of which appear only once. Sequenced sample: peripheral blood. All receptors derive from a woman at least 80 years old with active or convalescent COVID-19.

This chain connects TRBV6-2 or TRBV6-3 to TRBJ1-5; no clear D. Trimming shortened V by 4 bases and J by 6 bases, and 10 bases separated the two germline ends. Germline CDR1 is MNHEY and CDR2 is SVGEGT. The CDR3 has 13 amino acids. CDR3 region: CASSWGVRQPQHF. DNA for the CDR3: TGTGCCAGCAGTTGGGGAGTCCGTCAGCCCCAGCATTTT.

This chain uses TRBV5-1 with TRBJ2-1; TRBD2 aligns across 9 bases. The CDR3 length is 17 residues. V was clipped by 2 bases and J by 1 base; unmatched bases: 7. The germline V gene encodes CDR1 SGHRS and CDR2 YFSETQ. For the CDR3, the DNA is TGCGCCAGCAGCTTTGGCCTAGCGGGGAGGTCCTACAATGAGCAGTTCTTC. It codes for CASSFGLAGRSYNEQFF.

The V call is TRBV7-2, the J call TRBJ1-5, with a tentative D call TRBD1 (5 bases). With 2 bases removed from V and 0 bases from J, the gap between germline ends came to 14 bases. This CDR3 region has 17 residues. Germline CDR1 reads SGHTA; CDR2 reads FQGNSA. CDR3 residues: CASSLSSGGGSNQPQHF. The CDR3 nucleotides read TGTGCCAGCAGCTTAAGCTCTGGGGGGGGTAGCAATCAGCCCCAGCATTTT.

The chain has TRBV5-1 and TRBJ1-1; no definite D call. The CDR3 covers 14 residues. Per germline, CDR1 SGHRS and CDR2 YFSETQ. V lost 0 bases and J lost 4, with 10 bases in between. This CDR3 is CASSLAPDFTEAFF. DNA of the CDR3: TGCGCCAGCAGCTTGGCTCCAGATTTCACTGAAGCTTTCTTT.